The 13 T cell receptor beta chains listed next were all sequenced from one sample in a study of cytomegalovirus exposure and HLA in healthy donors. Primers for the PCR totalled 60 Vbeta and 13 Jbeta. Using immunoSEQ multiplex PCR, the repertoire was profiled, and TCRdb retains in-frame clones only, with some absent. The sample includes 200,000 to 250,000 clones, about 80% of them seen just once. Sequencing used PBMCs. The receptor set was obtained from a woman aged 55-69 years in good health and CMV-seropositive.

Here the CDR3 DNA reads TGTGCCAGCAGTTCCCAGGGACTAGCGGGAGGGCCGCGGAATGAGCAGTTCTTC. Protein: CASSSQGLAGGPRNEQFF. J is TRBJ2-1 and V is TRBV28; 16 bases agree with TRBD2. The trim removed 4 bases at V and 7 bases at J, leaving 10 bases unmatched. From germline, CDR1 is MDHEN and CDR2 SYDVKM. CDR3 length: 18 residues.

This chain connects TRBV5-6 to TRBJ2-1; D is perhaps TRBD2 (5 bases). Germline V gene data show CDR1 as SGHDT and CDR2 as YYEEEE. This CDR3 is built from 13 residues. Deletions cut 4 bases from V and 3 bases from J, with 8 bases between. CDR3 loop: CASSTSFYNEQFF. For the CDR3, the DNA is TGTGCCAGCAGCACTAGTTTCTACAATGAGCAGTTCTTC.

The rearrangement uses TRBV5-1 and TRBJ2-5, with 9 bases aligning to TRBD1. This CDR3 contains 14 residues. The trim removed 0 bases at V and 3 bases at J, leaving 0 bases unmatched. CDR1 and CDR2 from the germline V gene are SGHRS and YFSETQ. The CDR3: CASSLGTGEETQYF. The CDR3 bases are TGCGCCAGCAGCTTGGGGACAGGGGAAGAGACCCAGTACTTC.

The CDR3 DNA reads TGCGCCAGCAGTTCGCAAGGGACTAGCAATTTAAATGAGCAGTTCTTC. Protein product: CASSSQGTSNLNEQFF. The chain joins TRBV5-1 to TRBJ2-1, with 9 bases fitting TRBD2. CDR3 length: 16 residues. The junction had 13 bases not matched to a gene; V was cut back by 5 bases and J by 7 bases. Looked up from germline, CDR1 is SGHRS and CDR2 is YFSETQ.

In DNA form, the CDR3 reads TGTGCCAGTAGTACGGACAGCGGTTCAAGAACTGAAGCTTTCTTT. This gives the protein CASSTDSGSRTEAFF. The chain is built from TRBV19 and TRBJ1-1; D may be TRBD1 (6 bases). The V end lost 4 bases, the J end lost 5 bases, and 17 bases lay between the germline ends. This CDR3 contains 15 residues. The germline gives CDR1 LNHDA, CDR2 SQIVND (reference sequence).

The V and J genes are TRBV7-9 and TRBJ1-1; maybe TRBD1 (6 bases). The V gene's germline CDR1 is SEHNR and CDR2 FQNEAQ (reference sequence). V was cut by 10 bases and J by 6 bases, with 18 bases left in between. The CDR3 is 13 residues long. CDR3 sequence reads: CATAGAFLSEAFF. In DNA, the CDR3 is TGTGCCACCGCGGGGGCCTTTCTGTCTGAAGCTTTCTTT.

The chain employs TRBV28 and TRBJ2-2; 8 nucleotides line up with TRBD1. Trimming at V came to 4 bases and at J to 1 base, leaving 5 bases not matched to a gene. The CDR3 runs to 16 residues. Germline V gene lookup returns CDR1 MDHEN and CDR2 SYDVKM. This CDR3 reads CASSSSGGWNTGELFF. The CDR3 DNA sequence: TGTGCCAGCAGTTCCTCAGGGGGCTGGAACACCGGGGAGCTGTTTTTT.

V gene TRBV19 combines with J gene TRBJ1-2; 10 nucleotides line up with TRBD1. Germline lookup yields CDR1 LNHDA and CDR2 SQIVND (reference sequence). This CDR3 contains 14 residues. V shed 6 bases, J shed 0 bases, and the junction held 1 base outside the gene matches. This CDR3 is CASRGQGTNYGYTF. CDR3 DNA: TGTGCCAGTAGGGGACAGGGGACTAACTATGGCTACACCTTC.

The rearrangement links TRBV27 to TRBJ2-7, with TRBD1 matching 7 bases. CDR3 size: 13 residues. With 6 bases clipped from V and 5 bases from J, the junction kept 7 bases outside the gene matches. Per the germline V gene, CDR1 is MNHEY and CDR2 is SMNVEV (reference sequence). CDR3 bases: TGTGCCAGCAGAGGGCAGGGGGTCCACGAGCAGTACTTC. Translation: CASRGQGVHEQYF.

The chain recombines TRBV5-4 with TRBJ1-2, with D maybe TRBD1 (6 bases). The V and J ends lost 0 bases and 3 bases respectively, with 18 bases between them. This CDR3 has 17 residues. Germline assignment: CDR1 SGHNT and CDR2 YYREEE (reference sequence). This chain's CDR3 is CASSLGGWAGVDYGYTF. CDR3 DNA sequence: TGTGCCAGCAGCTTGGGGGGTTGGGCAGGGGTTGACTATGGCTACACCTTC.

CDR3 sequence reads: CASSQAETGNNQPQHF. CDR3 nucleotide sequence: TGCGCCAGCAGCCAAGCTGAGACAGGGAACAATCAGCCCCAGCATTTT. This rearrangement joins TRBV4-1 to TRBJ1-5; 7 bases are shared with TRBD1. The CDR3 has 16 amino acids. Germline assignment: CDR1 MGHRA and CDR2 YSYEKL. The junction had 6 bases not matched to a gene; V was cut back by 1 base and J by 3 bases.

The chain carries TRBV27 and TRBJ1-5; D gene unclear. The CDR3 totals 16 residues. V gave up 1 base and J gave up 0 bases, with 10 bases separating them. The germline CDR1 and CDR2 sequences are MNHEY and SMNVEV (reference sequence). The CDR3 loop is CASSLWAASSNQPQHF. CDR3 DNA: TGTGCCAGCAGTTTATGGGCAGCCAGTAGCAATCAGCCCCAGCATTTT.

The chain recombines TRBV5-6 with TRBJ1-2; D is perhaps TRBD1 (5 bases). The V end was cut by 0 bases, the J end by 4 bases, with 16 bases between. CDR3 length: 16 residues. The germline V gene encodes CDR1 SGHDT and CDR2 YYEEEE. Written as DNA, the CDR3 is TGTGCCAGCAGCTTGGCCCGTGGGGGGAAGGGCTATGGCTACACCTTC. This sequence encodes CASSLARGGKGYGYTF.